The clone carrying this TCR beta chain was counted a few times. Its specificity is unknown. The sample is drawn from a study of T-cell reconstitution after alpha-beta-depleted transplantation in children. This sample's TCRbeta library carried unique molecular identifier barcodes. One entry per CDR3 protein, called by TCRdb with MiXCR from the PCR reads. The data show 44,000 or so distinct CDR3 sequences, around 9.2% seen once. Overall study results and limits: Several hundred graft clones that had expanded were reportedly the source of alpha-beta T cells about two months after transplant. It was surviving recipient T cells and thymic progenitors that gave some patients high TCRbeta diversity at day 60.

CDR1 is SGHRS, CDR2 YFSETQ, per germline. The CDR3 runs to 15 residues. With 3 bases removed from V and 2 bases from J, the gap between germline ends came to 12 bases. The clonotype originates from a male patient aged 2 to 10 who had a stem cell transplant for chronic granulomatous disease, so the T cells may come from the graft donor. This sample comprised PBMCs, mostly from graft donor cells, obtained 60 days after TCRalphabeta/CD19-depleted stem cell transplant. The chain joins TRBV5-1 to TRBJ2-4; perhaps TRBD2 as D (6 bases). Here the CDR3 DNA reads TGCGCCAGCAGCTCCCGTGGGGGGTCCAAAAACATTCAGTACTTC. This sequence encodes CASSSRGGSKNIQYF.